This T cell receptor beta chain was sequenced during a study of blood T cell repertoires in COVID-19. Whole-study context: From the United States, Italy and Spain came samples of acute and convalescent COVID-19. Nucleic acid was either cDNA or gDNA, and it came from T cells, B-cell-depleted T cells, or PBMCs.

This table comes from immunoSEQ multiplex PCR, and its TCRdb copy is limited to in-frame clones, with some not included. The top ten hold around 7.2% of the sample, which has around 18,000 clones, roughly 91% seen once. CDR1 and CDR2 from the germline V gene are SGHRS and YFSETQ. This CDR3 comprises 15 residues. Germline trimming cut 4 bases from V and 0 bases from J; bases unmatched to any gene: 5. This clone is judged medium-sized. The sequencing sample was made of peripheral blood. This chain links TRBV5-1 with TRBJ2-3; 7 bases agree with TRBD1. This TCR came from a human donor in a cohort sampled during active COVID-19. This chain's CDR3 is CASSDTGVSTDTQYF. The CDR3 nucleotides read TGCGCCAGCAGCGATACAGGGGTTAGCACAGATACGCAGTATTTT. The full variable domain, rest sourced from reference TRBV5-1 and TRBJ2-3, is KAGVTQTPRYLIKTRGQQVTLSCSPISGHRSVSWYQQTPGQGLQFLFEYFSETQRNKGNFPGRFSGRQFSNSRSEMNVSTLELGDSALYLCASSDTGVSTDTQYFGPGTRLTVL.